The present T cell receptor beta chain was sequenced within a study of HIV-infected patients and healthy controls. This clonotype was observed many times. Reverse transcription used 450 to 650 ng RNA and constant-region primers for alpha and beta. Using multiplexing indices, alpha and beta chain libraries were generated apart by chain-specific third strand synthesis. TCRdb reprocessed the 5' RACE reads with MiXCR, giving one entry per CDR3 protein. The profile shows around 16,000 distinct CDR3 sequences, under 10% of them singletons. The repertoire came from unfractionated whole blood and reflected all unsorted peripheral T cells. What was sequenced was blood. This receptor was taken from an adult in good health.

CDR3 loop: CASHTVSGAFF. DNA for the CDR3: TGTGCCAGCCACACCGTTTCAGGTGCTTTCTTT. The chain links TRBV27 to TRBJ1-1, with no clear D. The V gene's germline CDR1 is MNHEY and CDR2 SMNVEV (reference sequence). V gave up 8 bases and J gave up 11 bases, with 15 bases separating them. This CDR3 region has 11 residues.